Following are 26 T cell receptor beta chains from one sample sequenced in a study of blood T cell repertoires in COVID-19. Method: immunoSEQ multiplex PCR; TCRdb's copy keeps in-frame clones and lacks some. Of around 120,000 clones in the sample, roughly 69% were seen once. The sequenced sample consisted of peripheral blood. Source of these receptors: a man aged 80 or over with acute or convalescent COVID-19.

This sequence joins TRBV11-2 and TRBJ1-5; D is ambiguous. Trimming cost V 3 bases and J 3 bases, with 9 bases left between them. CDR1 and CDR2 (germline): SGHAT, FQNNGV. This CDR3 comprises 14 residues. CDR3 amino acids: CASSLDGVNQPQHF. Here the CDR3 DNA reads TGTGCCAGCAGCTTGGACGGGGTCAATCAGCCCCAGCATTTT.

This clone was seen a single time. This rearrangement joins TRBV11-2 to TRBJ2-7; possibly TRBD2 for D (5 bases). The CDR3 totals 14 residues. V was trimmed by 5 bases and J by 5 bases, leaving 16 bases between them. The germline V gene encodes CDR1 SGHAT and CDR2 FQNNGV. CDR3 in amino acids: CASSLDRGSDEQYF. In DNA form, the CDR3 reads TGTGCCAGCAGCCTGGATCGAGGGTCCGACGAGCAGTACTTC.

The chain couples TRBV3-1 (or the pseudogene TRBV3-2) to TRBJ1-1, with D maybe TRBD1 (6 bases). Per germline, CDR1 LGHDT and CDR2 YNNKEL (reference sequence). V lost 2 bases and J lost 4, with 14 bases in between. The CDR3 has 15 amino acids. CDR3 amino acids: CASSQNDRFGTEAFF. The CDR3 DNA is TGTGCCAGCAGCCAAAATGACAGGTTTGGCACTGAAGCTTTCTTT.

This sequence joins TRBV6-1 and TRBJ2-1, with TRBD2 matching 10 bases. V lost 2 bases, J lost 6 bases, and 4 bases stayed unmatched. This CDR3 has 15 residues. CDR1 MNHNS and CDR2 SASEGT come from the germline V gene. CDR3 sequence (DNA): TGTGCCAGCAGTGAAAGGGCTAGCGGGAGCAATGAGCAGTTCTTC. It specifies CASSERASGSNEQFF.

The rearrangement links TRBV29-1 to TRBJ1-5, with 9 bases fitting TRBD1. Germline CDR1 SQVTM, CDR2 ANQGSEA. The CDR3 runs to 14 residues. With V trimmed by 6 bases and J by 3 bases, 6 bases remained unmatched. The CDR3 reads CSVGGTGHNQPQHF. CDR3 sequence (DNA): TGCAGCGTGGGTGGGACAGGGCACAATCAGCCCCAGCATTTT.

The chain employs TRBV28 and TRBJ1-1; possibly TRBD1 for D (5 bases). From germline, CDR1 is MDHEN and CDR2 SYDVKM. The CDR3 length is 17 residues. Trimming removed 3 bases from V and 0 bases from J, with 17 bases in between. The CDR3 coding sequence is TGTGCCAGCAGTTTGCAGCGCCCCGGAGGGGTGAACACTGAAGCTTTCTTT. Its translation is CASSLQRPGGVNTEAFF.

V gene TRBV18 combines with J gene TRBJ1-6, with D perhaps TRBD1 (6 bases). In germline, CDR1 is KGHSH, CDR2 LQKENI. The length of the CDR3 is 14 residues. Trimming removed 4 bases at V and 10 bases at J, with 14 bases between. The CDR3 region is CASSRAGARSPLHF. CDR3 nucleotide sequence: TGTGCCAGCTCACGGGCAGGGGCAAGGTCACCCCTCCACTTT.

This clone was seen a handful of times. The CDR3, as DNA: TGTGCCAGCAGTTACTCGGCTGGGGAGTCTGGAAACACCATATATTTT. Its translation: CASSYSAGESGNTIYF. The gene calls are TRBV6-6 and TRBJ1-3; D is undetermined. Trimming stripped 0 bases from V and 1 base from J, with 10 bases between. This CDR3 spans 16 amino acids. Germline V lookup: CDR1 MNHNY, CDR2 SVGAGI (reference sequence).

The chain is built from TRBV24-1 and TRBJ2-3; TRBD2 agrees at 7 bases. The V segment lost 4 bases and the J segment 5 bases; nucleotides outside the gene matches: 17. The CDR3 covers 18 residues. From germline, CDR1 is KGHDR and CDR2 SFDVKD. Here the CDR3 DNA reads TGTGCCACCAGTGACCATCGGACACAAAGCGGGGACCGAGATACGCAGTATTTT. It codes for CATSDHRTQSGDRDTQYF.

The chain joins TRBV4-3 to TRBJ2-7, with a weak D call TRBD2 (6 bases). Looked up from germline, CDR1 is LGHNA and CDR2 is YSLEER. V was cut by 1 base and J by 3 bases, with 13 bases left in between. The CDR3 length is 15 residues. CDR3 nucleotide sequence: TGCGCCAGCAGCCAAGGAAACGGGAGATTCTACGAGCAGTACTTC. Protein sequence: CASSQGNGRFYEQYF.

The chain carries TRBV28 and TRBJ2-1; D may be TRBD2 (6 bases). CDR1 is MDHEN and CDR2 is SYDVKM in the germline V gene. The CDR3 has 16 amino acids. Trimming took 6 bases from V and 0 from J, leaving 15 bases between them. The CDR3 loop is CASRLGTSSSYNEQFF. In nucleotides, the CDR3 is TGTGCCAGCAGACTCGGAACTAGCAGCTCCTACAATGAGCAGTTCTTC.

In DNA, the CDR3 is TGTGCCAGCAGCTCCCTTCTGAATTCACCCCTCCACTTT. It encodes CASSSLLNSPLHF. The chain links TRBV7-3 to TRBJ1-6; the D is unclear. Looked up from germline, CDR1 is SGHTA and CDR2 is FQGTGA. With 4 bases removed from V and 7 bases from J, the gap between germline ends came to 8 bases. The CDR3 sequence is 13 residues long.

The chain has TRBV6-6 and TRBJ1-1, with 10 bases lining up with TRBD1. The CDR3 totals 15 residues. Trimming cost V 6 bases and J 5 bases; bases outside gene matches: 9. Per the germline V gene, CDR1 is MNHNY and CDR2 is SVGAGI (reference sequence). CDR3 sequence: CASSSTGTGVTEAFF. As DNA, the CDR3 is TGTGCCAGCAGCTCCACCGGGACAGGGGTTACTGAAGCTTTCTTT.

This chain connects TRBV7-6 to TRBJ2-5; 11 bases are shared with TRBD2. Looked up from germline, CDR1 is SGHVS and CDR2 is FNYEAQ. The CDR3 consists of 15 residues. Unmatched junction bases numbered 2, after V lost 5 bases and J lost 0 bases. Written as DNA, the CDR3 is TGTGCCAGCAGCATACTAGCGGGAGACCAAGAGACCCAGTACTTC. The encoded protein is CASSILAGDQETQYF.

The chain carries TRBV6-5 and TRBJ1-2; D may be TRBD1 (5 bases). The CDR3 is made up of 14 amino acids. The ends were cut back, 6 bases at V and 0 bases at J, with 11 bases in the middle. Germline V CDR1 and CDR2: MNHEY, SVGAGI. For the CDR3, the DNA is TGTGCCAGCAGGGTCGGACACCCTAACTATGGCTACACCTTC. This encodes CASRVGHPNYGYTF.

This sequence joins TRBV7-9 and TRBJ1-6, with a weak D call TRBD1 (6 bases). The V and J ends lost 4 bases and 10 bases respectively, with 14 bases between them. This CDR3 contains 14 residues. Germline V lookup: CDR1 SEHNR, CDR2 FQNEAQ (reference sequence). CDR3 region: CASSSLGGGSPLHF. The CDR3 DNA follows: TGTGCCAGCAGCTCCCTAGGGGGGGGGTCACCCCTCCACTTT.

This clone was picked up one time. The CDR3 nucleotides read TGTGCTACTGGAAGGGGCACTGAAGCTTTCTTT. It is translated as CATGRGTEAFF. The genes are TRBV5-8 and TRBJ1-1; a weak D match, TRBD1 (5 bases). The CDR3 is made up of 11 amino acids. Germline CDR1 and CDR2: SGHTS and YDEGEE. Based on the CDR3 plus reference TRBV5-8 and TRBJ1-1, the full variable domain is EAGVTQSPTHLIKTRGQQATLRCSPISGHTSVYWYQQALGLGLQFLLWYDEGEERNRGNFPPRFSGRQFPNYSSELNVNALELEDSALYLCATGRGTEAFFGQGTRLTVV.

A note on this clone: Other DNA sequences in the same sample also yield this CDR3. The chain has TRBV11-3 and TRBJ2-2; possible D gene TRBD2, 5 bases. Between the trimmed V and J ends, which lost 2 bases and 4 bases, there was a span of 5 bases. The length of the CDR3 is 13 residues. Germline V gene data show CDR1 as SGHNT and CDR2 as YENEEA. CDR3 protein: CASSLRGTGELFF. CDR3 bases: TGTGCCAGCAGCTTACGGGGCACCGGGGAGCTGTTTTTT. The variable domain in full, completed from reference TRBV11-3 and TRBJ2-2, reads EAGVVQSPRYKIIEKKQPVAFWCNPISGHNTLYWYLQNLGQGPELLIRYENEEAVDDSQLPKDRFSAERLKGVDSTLKIQPAELGDSAVYLCASSLRGTGELFFGEGSRLTVL.

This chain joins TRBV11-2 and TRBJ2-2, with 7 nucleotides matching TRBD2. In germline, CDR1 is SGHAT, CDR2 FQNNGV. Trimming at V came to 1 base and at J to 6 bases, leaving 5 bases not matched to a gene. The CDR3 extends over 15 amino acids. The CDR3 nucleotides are TGTGCCAGCAGCTTAGGTGGCGGGAGCGCCGGGGAGCTGTTTTTT. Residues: CASSLGGGSAGELFF.

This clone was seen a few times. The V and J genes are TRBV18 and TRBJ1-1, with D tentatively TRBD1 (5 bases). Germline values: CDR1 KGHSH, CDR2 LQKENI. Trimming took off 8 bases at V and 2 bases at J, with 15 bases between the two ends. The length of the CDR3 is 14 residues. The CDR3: CASTGRGKNTEAFF. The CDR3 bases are TGTGCCAGCACGGGGAGGGGAAAAAACACTGAAGCTTTCTTT.

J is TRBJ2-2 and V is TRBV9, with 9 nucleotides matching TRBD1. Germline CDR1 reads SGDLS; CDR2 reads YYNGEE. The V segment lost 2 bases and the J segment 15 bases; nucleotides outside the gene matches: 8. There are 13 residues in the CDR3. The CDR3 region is CASSVHGQGTMFF. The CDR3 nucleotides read TGTGCCAGCAGCGTCCACGGACAGGGGACGATGTTTTTT.

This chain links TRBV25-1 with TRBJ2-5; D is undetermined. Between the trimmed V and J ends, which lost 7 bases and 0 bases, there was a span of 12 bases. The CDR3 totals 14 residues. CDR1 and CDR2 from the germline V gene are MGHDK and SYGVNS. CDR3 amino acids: CASIRIEYQETQYF. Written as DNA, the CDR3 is TGTGCCAGCATTAGAATCGAGTACCAAGAGACCCAGTACTTC.

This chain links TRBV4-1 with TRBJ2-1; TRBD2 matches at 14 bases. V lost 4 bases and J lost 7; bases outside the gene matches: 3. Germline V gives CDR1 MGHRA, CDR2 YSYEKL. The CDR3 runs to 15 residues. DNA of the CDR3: TGCGCCAGCAGCCCGGGACTAGCGGGAGAAAATGAGCAGTTCTTC. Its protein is CASSPGLAGENEQFF.

This CDR3 is CASSYSAYLTEAFF. In DNA form, the CDR3 reads TGTGCCAGCAGTTACTCGGCATATCTCACTGAAGCTTTCTTT. This sequence joins TRBV6-2 or TRBV6-3 and TRBJ1-1; D unresolved. CDR3 length: 14 amino acids. Germline V CDR1 and CDR2: MNHEY, SVGEGT. The V end was cut by 0 bases, the J end by 4 bases, with 9 bases between.

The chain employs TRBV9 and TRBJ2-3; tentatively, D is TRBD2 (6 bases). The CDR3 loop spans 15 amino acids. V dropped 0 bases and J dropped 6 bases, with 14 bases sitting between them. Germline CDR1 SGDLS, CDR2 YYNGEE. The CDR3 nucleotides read TGTGCCAGCAGCGTAGGCGGGACCTACTCCGATACGCAGTATTTT. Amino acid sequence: CASSVGGTYSDTQYF. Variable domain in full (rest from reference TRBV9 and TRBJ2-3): DSGVTQTPKHLITATGQRVTLRCSPRSGDLSVYWYQQSLDQGLQFLIQYYNGEERAKGNILERFSAQQFPDLHSELNLSSLELGDSALYFCASSVGGTYSDTQYFGPGTRLTVL.

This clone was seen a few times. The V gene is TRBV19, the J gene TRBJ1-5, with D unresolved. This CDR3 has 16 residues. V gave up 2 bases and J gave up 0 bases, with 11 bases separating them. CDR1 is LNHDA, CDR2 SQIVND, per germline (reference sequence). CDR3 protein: CASSISGVYSNQPQHF. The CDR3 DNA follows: TGTGCCAGTAGTATATCCGGGGTCTATAGCAATCAGCCCCAGCATTTT.